This is a list of T cell receptor beta chains from one sample in a study of siplizumab effects on memory and regulatory T cells. This table comes from immunoSEQ multiplex PCR, and its TCRdb copy is limited to in-frame clones, with some not included. This table holds under 110,000 clones, approximately 91% found once. Sequenced sample: non-Treg CD4+ T cells sorted from blood. The receptors shown here come from a human donor in good health. The CDR3 runs from the conserved cysteine through the conserved F or W. D genes are given only for firm matches. Not all rows give a size; the values are once, few, many and, for expanded clones, a class.

D | J | size | V | CDR3 | DNA
TRBD2 | TRBJ2-5 | NA | TRBV7-9 | CASSLRTSGDQETQYF | TGTGCCAGCAGCCTACGGACTAGCGGGGACCAAGAGACCCAGTACTTC
NA | TRBJ1-2 | NA | TRBV12-5 | CASGLEGYYGYTF | TGTGCTAGTGGTTTGGAAGGGTACTATGGCTACACCTTC
TRBD1 | TRBJ1-6 | NA | TRBV30 | CAWSVEGAAYNSPLHF | TGTGCCTGGAGTGTGGAGGGGGCGGCGTATAATTCACCCCTCCACTTT
NA | TRBJ1-4 | NA | TRBV2 | CASSAGGNNEKLFF | TGTGCCAGCAGTGCGGGAGGGAATAATGAAAAACTGTTTTTT
NA | TRBJ2-4 | NA | TRBV19 | CASSTGTAKNIQYF | TGTGCCAGTAGTACCGGGACAGCCAAAAACATTCAGTACTTC
NA | TRBJ1-5 | NA | TRBV28 | CASSLWDSNQPQHF | TGTGCCAGCAGTTTATGGGATAGCAATCAGCCCCAGCATTTT
TRBD1 | TRBJ2-4 | NA | TRBV27 | CASREQGAAKNIQYF | TGTGCCAGCAGAGAACAGGGGGCGGCCAAAAACATTCAGTACTTC
NA | TRBJ2-7 | NA | TRBV5-5 | CASSLGAGAYEQYF | TGTGCCAGCAGCTTGGGCGCAGGGGCTTACGAGCAGTACTTC
NA | TRBJ2-7 | NA | TRBV7-2 | CASSDQGIDEQYF | TGTGCCAGCAGCGATCAGGGAATCGACGAGCAGTACTTC
TRBD1 | TRBJ1-1 | NA | TRBV5-1 | CASSLRTGAGTEAFF | TGCGCCAGCAGCCTGAGGACAGGGGCTGGAACTGAAGCTTTCTTT
NA | TRBJ2-4 | NA | TRBV5-6 | CASRETMAKNIQYF | TGTGCCAGCAGAGAGACGATGGCCAAAAACATTCAGTACTTC
TRBD2 | TRBJ2-1 | NA | TRBV5-1 | CASSGLAGGGNEQFF | TGCGCCAGCAGCGGACTAGCGGGGGGTGGGAATGAGCAGTTCTTC
TRBD1 | TRBJ2-6 | NA | TRBV2 | CASRDRAISGANVLTF | TGTGCCAGCAGGGACAGGGCCATCTCTGGGGCCAACGTCCTGACTTTC
TRBD2 | TRBJ2-3 | NA | TRBV19 | CASSMGRELRTDTQYF | TGTGCCAGTAGTATGGGGCGGGAGTTACGCACAGATACGCAGTATTTT
NA | TRBJ2-3 | NA | TRBV28 | CASSLIRSGNTQYF | TGTGCCAGCAGTTTAATAAGGTCGGGTAATACGCAGTATTTT
NA | TRBJ1-2 | NA | TRBV21-1 | CASSKATGYGYTF | TGTGCCAGCAGCAAAGCCACGGGCTATGGCTACACCTTC
NA | TRBJ1-4 | NA | TRBV7-9 | CASSLTPTEKLFF | TGTGCCAGCAGCTTAACCCCGACCGAAAAACTGTTTTTT
NA | TRBJ2-7 | NA | TRBV15 | CATSRDKGSEGTPIYEQYF | TGTGCCACCAGCAGAGATAAGGGTAGCGAGGGAACACCGATCTACGAGCAGTACTTC
TRBD2 | TRBJ2-1 | NA | TRBV7-8 | CASSPTTSGSYNEQFF | TGTGCCAGCAGCCCAACGACTAGCGGGAGCTACAATGAGCAGTTCTTC
NA | TRBJ2-1 | NA | TRBV7-2 | CASSLGLGEHRGNEQFF | TGTGCCAGCAGCTTGGGCCTAGGGGAGCATCGTGGGAATGAGCAGTTCTTC
NA | TRBJ2-1 | NA | TRBV15 | CATTPGSSYNEQFF | TGTGCCACCACCCCAGGGAGCTCCTACAATGAGCAGTTCTTC
TRBD1 | TRBJ1-2 | few | TRBV7-9 | CASSQGAGYGYTF | TGTGCCAGCAGCCAGGGGGCCGGCTATGGCTACACCTTC
TRBD1 | TRBJ1-4 | NA | TRBV6-5 | CASSLGGGEKLFF | TGTGCCAGCAGTTTAGGGGGCGGTGAAAAACTGTTTTTT
TRBD1 | TRBJ2-1 | NA | TRBV7-9 | CASSERGQILVDEQFF | TGTGCCAGCAGCGAGAGGGGGCAGATCCTGGTCGATGAGCAGTTCTTC
NA | TRBJ1-4 | NA | TRBV30 | CAWSKGGGSNEKLFF | TGTGCCTGGAGTAAGGGGGGCGGATCTAATGAAAAACTGTTTTTT
NA | TRBJ2-7 | once | TRBV18 | CASSPQARDSHEQYF | TGTGCCAGCTCACCACAGGCTCGTGATTCTCACGAGCAGTACTTC
TRBD2 | TRBJ2-5 | NA | TRBV7-6 | CASRRGGSGETQYF | TGTGCCAGCAGGCGGGGCGGGAGCGGAGAGACCCAGTACTTC
TRBD2 | TRBJ2-2 | NA | TRBV30 | CAWSVRASGELFF | TGTGCCTGGAGTGTACGGGCTAGCGGAGAGCTGTTTTTT
NA | TRBJ1-1 | once | TRBV23-1 | CASSLRSKIDTEAFF | TGCGCCAGCAGTCTTAGGTCAAAGATAGACACTGAAGCTTTCTTT
TRBD1 | TRBJ2-7 | NA | TRBV5-5 | CASSFDRASSYEQYF | TGTGCCAGCAGCTTTGACAGGGCTTCCTCCTACGAGCAGTACTTC
TRBD2 | TRBJ2-7 | once | TRBV4-1 | CASSQGLAGGGEQYF | TGCGCCAGCAGCCAAGGCCTAGCGGGTGGCGGCGAGCAGTACTTC
TRBD1 | TRBJ2-5 | NA | TRBV19 | CASSIGGQGWETQYF | TGTGCCAGTAGTATTGGGGGACAGGGGTGGGAGACCCAGTACTTC
NA | TRBJ1-1 | NA | TRBV4-1 | CASSQGTGGGGTEAFF | TGCGCCAGCAGCCAAGGCACCGGGGGGGGTGGCACTGAAGCTTTCTTT
NA | TRBJ1-3 | NA | TRBV5-4 | CAGGMSGNTIYF | TGTGCCGGGGGGATGAGCGGAAACACCATATATTTT
TRBD2 | TRBJ2-1 | NA | TRBV9 | CASSPLGGVNNEQFF | TGTGCCAGCAGCCCCCTGGGGGGGGTTAACAATGAGCAGTTCTTC
NA | TRBJ1-1 | NA | TRBV6-6 | CASSRDTNTEAFF | TGTGCCAGCAGCCGGGATACGAACACTGAAGCTTTCTTT
NA | TRBJ2-3 | NA | TRBV10-1 | CASKDGSGDTQYF | TGCGCCAGCAAGGACGGGAGTGGAGATACGCAGTATTTT
NA | TRBJ1-2 | NA | TRBV18 | CASSLYKGLLRFGYTF | TGTGCCAGCTCACTCTACAAAGGGTTATTGAGGTTTGGCTACACCTTC
NA | TRBJ1-3 | once | TRBV11-3 | CASSLRHSGNTIYF | TGTGCCAGCAGCTTGCGGCACTCTGGAAACACCATATATTTT